The clone carrying this TCR beta chain was counted ten times or more. No antigen is known for it. The time point here: pre-sensitization, week 0. Documented treatment: therapeutic diphenylcyclopropenone sensitization with weekly scalp DPC. These data are taken from a study of human T cells and chemical hapten exposure. Study-level information: Mostly female patients had alopecia areata, totalis or universalis. TCR yields per sample varied mostly from small pooled library volume differences. Study observations and caveats: With patch test score, the counts of PT1 expanded TCRs showed a positive correlation.

TCRdb re-analysed the RACE reads in MiXCR, keeping a single row per CDR3 protein. This sample has approximately 370,000 distinct CDR3 sequences, with around 5.5% found just once. This receptor was taken from a woman in her late teens or twenties with alopecia areata. Some clones in this sample may be carry-over from other donors' samples. The sample consisted of whole blood, taken in connection with sensitization to the hapten diphenylcyclopropenone (DPC).

CDR3 amino acids: CSVGQNNNSPLHF. The CDR3 DNA sequence: TGCAGCGTTGGGCAGAATAATAATTCACCCCTCCACTTT. The genes are TRBV29-1 and TRBJ1-6; D not resolved. Germline V lookup: CDR1 SQVTM, CDR2 ANQGSEA. Trimming removed 4 bases from V and 5 bases from J, with 9 bases in between. The length of the CDR3 is 13 residues.